Shown below are 17 T cell receptor beta chains from a single sample sequenced in a study of T cell repertoires in cytomegalovirus infection. MiXCR was run by TCRdb on the reads, yielding one entry per CDR3 protein. The sample records roughly 150,000 distinct CDR3 sequences, roughly a quarter being singletons. The sequenced material came from PBMCs. All receptors come from a human donor in good health (CMV status not recorded). Some clones in this sample may be carry-over from other donors' samples.

This clonotype appeared a few times. CDR3 protein: CASSPSGTSSYNEQFF. CDR3 in DNA: TGTGCCAGCAGCCCCTCGGGCACTAGCTCCTACAATGAGCAGTTCTTC. The genes are TRBV11-1 and TRBJ2-1, with D possibly matching TRBD2 (5 bases). The V gene's germline CDR1 is SGHAT and CDR2 FQDESV (reference sequence). The V end lost 5 bases, the J end lost 0 bases, and 14 bases lay between the germline ends. The CDR3 extends over 16 amino acids.

V and J are TRBV20-1 and TRBJ1-1; TRBD1 matches 7 bases. Trimming cost V 6 bases and J 11 bases; bases outside gene matches: 12. This CDR3 has 12 amino acids. Looked up from germline, CDR1 is DFQATT and CDR2 is SNEGSKA (reference sequence). The CDR3 DNA sequence: TGCAGTGCGCGGACAGGAAGCTTGGGGGCTTTCTTT. Protein: CSARTGSLGAFF.

This clonotype showed up many times. The chain links TRBV28 to TRBJ2-1; the D is unclear. With 2 bases removed from V and 4 bases from J, the gap between germline ends came to 3 bases. The CDR3 totals 12 residues. CDR1 is MDHEN, CDR2 SYDVKM, per germline. The CDR3 loop reads CASSLLYNEQFF. The DNA of the CDR3 is TGTGCCAGCAGTTTACTTTACAATGAGCAGTTCTTC.

The genes are TRBV29-1 and TRBJ2-7; D might be TRBD1 (6 bases). V lost 4 bases and J lost 5, with 15 bases in between. Germline CDR1 and CDR2: SQVTM and ANQGSEA. The CDR3 is 13 amino acids. CDR3 bases: TGCAGCGTTGCCCCGGACAGCAACAACGAGCAGTACTTC. This codes for CSVAPDSNNEQYF.

This clonotype was detected ten times or more. This chain connects TRBV19 to TRBJ2-6; 7 bases are shared with TRBD2. The CDR3 extends over 16 amino acids. Losses at the gene ends were 4 bases for V and 0 bases for J; bases not matched to a gene: 3. CDR1 and CDR2 (germline): LNHDA, SQIVND (reference sequence). The CDR3 is CASSSGGLSGANVLTF. CDR3 DNA: TGTGCCAGTAGTAGCGGGGGACTCTCTGGGGCCAACGTCCTGACTTTC.

V and J are TRBV28 and TRBJ1-2; D unresolved. V lost 5 bases and J lost 3, with 13 bases in between. The CDR3 runs 14 residues. Germline-derived CDR1 and CDR2 are MDHEN and SYDVKM. The CDR3, as DNA: TGTGCCAGCAGTCCTATAGGGATCGACTATGGCTACACCTTC. Its protein product is CASSPIGIDYGYTF.

The chain links TRBV5-5 to TRBJ1-2; D is ambiguous. Germline V CDR1 and CDR2: SGHKS, YYEKEE (reference sequence). The V and J ends lost 4 bases and 5 bases respectively, with 12 bases between them. The CDR3 covers 13 residues. The CDR3 DNA sequence: TGTGCCAGCAGCCCGGCTGGGCGGTATGGCTACACCTTC. Its translation is CASSPAGRYGYTF.

The rearrangement joins TRBV5-4 to TRBJ2-5, with D possibly being TRBD2 (5 bases). V was clipped by 2 bases and J by 2 bases, with 22 bases between them. The CDR3 length is 18 residues. In germline, CDR1 is SGHNT, CDR2 YYREEE (reference sequence). The CDR3 DNA reads as TGTGCCAGCAGCTTATCCCTAGCTTCTGATGGGATTCAAGAGACCCAGTACTTC. This gives the protein CASSLSLASDGIQETQYF.

Within the sample, this clonotype is medium-sized. This chain connects TRBV7-2 to TRBJ2-1; D remains ambiguous. V was pared by 0 bases and J by 7 bases, with 7 bases between. The germline gives CDR1 SGHTA, CDR2 FQGNSA. CDR3 length equals 13 residues. The CDR3 protein is CASSLAHKNEQFF. The CDR3 nucleotides read TGTGCCAGCAGCTTAGCGCACAAGAATGAGCAGTTCTTC.

This clonotype is classed as hyperexpanded. The V and J genes are TRBV7-8 and TRBJ2-1; tentatively, D is TRBD1 (6 bases). The CDR3 extends over 15 amino acids. CDR1 is SGHVS and CDR2 is FQNEAQ in the germline V gene. The V and J ends lost 0 bases and 7 bases respectively, with 13 bases between them. DNA of the CDR3: TGTGCCAGCAGCTTAGCCGGTTCCACAGGGAATGAGCAGTTCTTC. This translates into CASSLAGSTGNEQFF.

This clonotype was observed many times. V is TRBV7-2 and J is TRBJ1-5, with TRBD1 identical over 8 bases. V trimming: 6 bases; J trimming: 3 bases; junction bases outside the gene matches: 7. The length of the CDR3 is 15 residues. Germline V gene data show CDR1 as SGHTA and CDR2 as FQGNSA. CDR3 nucleotides: TGTGCCAGCAGTTTAACAGGGGGAGACAATCAGCCCCAGCATTTT. Translating gives CASSLTGGDNQPQHF.

The table lists this clonotype with many counts. V and J are TRBV7-2 and TRBJ2-1, with 10 bases that match TRBD2. The CDR3 runs 16 residues. The germline V gene encodes CDR1 SGHTA and CDR2 FQGNSA. After removal of 0 bases from V and 7 bases from J, the junction contained 6 bases not matched to a gene. CDR3 sequence (DNA): TGTGCCAGCAGCTTAGCGTATGCTAGCGGGAGAAATGAGCAGTTCTTC. It codes for CASSLAYASGRNEQFF.

A word on this clonotype: Being one base from a much bigger clone, this may be a read error. This rearrangement joins TRBV7-2 to TRBJ2-1; TRBD2 aligns across 10 bases. Germline loops: CDR1 SGHTA, CDR2 FQGNSA. The CDR3 is 15 residues long. CDR3 in amino acids: CPSSSSGGPYNEQFF. CDR3 nucleotide sequence: TGTCCCAGCAGCTCTAGCGGGGGCCCTTACAATGAGCAGTTCTTC.

V and J are TRBV2 and TRBJ2-7; perhaps D is TRBD1 or TRBD2 (5 bases each). In germline, CDR1 is SNHLY, CDR2 FYNNEI. The CDR3 length is 13 residues. The V end was cut by 6 bases, the J end by 1 base, with 10 bases between. CDR3 nucleotide sequence: TGTGCCAGCAGAGGGGACCAATCCTACGAGCAGTACTTC. It specifies CASRGDQSYEQYF.

The V and J genes are TRBV12-3 or TRBV12-4 and TRBJ2-1; TRBD1 or TRBD2 may be the D gene (5 bases each). This CDR3 comprises 14 residues. The V gene lost 8 bases and the J gene lost 8 bases, with 19 bases spanning the gap. The CDR3 sequence is CASARGSRTHEQFF. CDR3 sequence (DNA): TGTGCCAGCGCCCGGGGCAGTCGGACCCATGAGCAGTTCTTC.

This clonotype turned up a few times. CDR3 bases: TGCGCCAGCAGCGTGAATGCGGCCTCCTACGAGCAGTACTTC. Amino acid sequence: CASSVNAASYEQYF. This chain connects TRBV5-1 to TRBJ2-7, with unresolved D. The CDR3 totals 14 residues. The ends were cut back, 4 bases at V and 0 bases at J, with 11 bases in the middle. In germline, CDR1 is SGHRS, CDR2 YFSETQ.

V usage is TRBV5-1 and J usage is TRBJ2-5; D is possibly TRBD1 (6 bases). The germline V and J ends were trimmed by 4 bases and 4 bases, with 20 bases remaining between them. Germline CDR1 and CDR2: SGHRS and YFSETQ. The CDR3 is 16 residues long. CDR3 sequence reads: CASSLSDRSLGETQYF. The CDR3 nucleotides read TGCGCCAGCAGCCTATCGGACAGATCCCTTGGAGAGACCCAGTACTTC.